The TCR beta chain described here comes from a study of T-cell memory formation after mild COVID-19 (dated by TCRdb to the early 2020s). As for the study more broadly: TCR sequence clusters from the two donors were found to be largely donor specific. The cohort comprised two young, previously healthy adult volunteers, one female and one male. Longitudinal TCRalpha and TCRbeta repertoire sequencing tracked T-cell clones expanding and contracting after mild COVID-19 in a couple of donors. The paper's findings and limits, for the study overall: Some responding clones were detected in pre-infection memory, suggesting pre-existing cross-reactive memory T cells joined the SARS-CoV-2 response. SARS-CoV-2 specificity of the second-wave clones peaking on day 37 was not confirmed. Only a couple of mild cases were covered in the study, and larger cohorts including severe cases with pre-infection samples were considered necessary. Contracting CD4+ clones were found mainly in CM and EM memory subsets, while CD8+ clones were enriched in EMRA. Clones contracting from day 15 to 85 had balanced CD4/CD8 phenotypes, while a second wave expanding from day 15 to 37 was biased towards CD4+.

Regarding this clonotype: No cognate antigen has been identified for it. Per-base qualities were not stored, and no clone one base away is much larger.

PBMCs were isolated by Ficoll-Paque density gradient centrifugation. This sample was sequenced with an Illumina NovaSeq 6000. Using 5'RACE with constant-segment primers, TCRalpha and TCRbeta cDNA libraries were constructed, with sample barcodes and unique molecular identifiers added in the process. Trizol reagent was used to extract RNA from every sample. Library amplification was performed in two PCR steps, and a second sample barcode and Illumina TruSeq adapters were introduced in the second step. The libraries were sequenced on an Illumina NovaSeq using 2 x 150 bp paired-end reads. As for the authors' bioinformatics: With migec v1.2.7, reads were demultiplexed and then collapsed into UMI-guided consensus sequences. Using mixcr v2.1.11, UMI consensuses were aligned to TRA and TRB V and J templates and then assembled into clonotypes. Clonotypes were classified as expanded or contracted when called significant by both edgeR and NoisET, with noise models trained on biological replicates. edgeR calls used a false discovery rate-adjusted p below 0.01 and a log2 fold-change threshold of 1. As an exploratory analysis of dynamics, max-normalized trajectories of the 1000 most abundant clonotypes were examined with PCA combined with hierarchical clustering. The CD4 or CD8 phenotype of responding clones was assigned using the separately sequenced CD4+ and CD8+ repertoires. The raw public data were reprocessed by TCRdb itself: fastp quality trimming at Q25, MiXCR clonotype calling, in-frame beta chains only. Every entry covers one CDR3 protein and lists the most common genes and DNA from its rows. The V and J calls follow TCRdb's processing rather than the paper's. Counted in this sample were a few hundred thousand distinct CDR3 sequences; approximately 10% of them appeared once. The leading ten clones occupy approximately 3% of the sample.

Sequenced input: PBMCs or a T cell subset sorted from them (not recorded which). The clonotype originates from a young man who had mild COVID-19 (a few samples of this study predate the infection). The sample titles of this study are shuffled in the database, so cell type and time point are left out; the donor was told from shared clones.

Here is the DNA: TGTGCCAGCAGCCACACCTTTCGGGGGCTGGTTGAGCAGTTCTTC. This codes for CASSHTFRGLVEQFF. In this chain, TRBV3-1 is recombined with TRBJ2-1; the D gene assignment is perhaps TRBD1 or TRBD2, with each matching 6 bases. The CDR3, from cysteine to phenylalanine, totals 15 residues. The entry retains the CDR3 DNA only, 45 bases that are in frame from base 1. CDR1 and CDR2 were assigned from the germline V gene (reference sequence) as LGHDT and YNNKEL. Cut back by 3 bases and 9 bases, the V and J ends lie 18 bases apart.